What follows describes a single TCR beta chain. The CDR3 is made up of 15 amino acids. V lost 5 bases and J lost 1, with 12 bases in between. Germline values: CDR1 SEHNR, CDR2 FQNEAQ (reference sequence). Clones were sequenced by immunoSEQ multiplex PCR, and TCRdb holds only the in-frame ones, with some missing. The sample lists hundreds of thousands of clones, around 85% occurring once. The data were taken from a study of blood T cell repertoires in COVID-19. This sequence was found in a woman in her forties who had recovered from COVID-19. The rearrangement links TRBV7-9 to TRBJ1-5, with D perhaps matching TRBD1 (6 bases). The sample comprised PBMCs or T cells enriched from blood (not recorded which). In nucleotides, the CDR3 is TGTGCCAGCAGCAAGGGGGGGATGAGCAATCAGCCCCAGCATTTT. Its translation is CASSKGGMSNQPQHF.